Listed below are T cell receptor beta chains from one sample, sequenced in a study of shared clonotypes between healthy human individuals. Assay used: immunoSEQ multiplex PCR; TCRdb lists only in-frame clones, some missing. The sample carries roughly 2 million clones, more than 90% recorded once. Sequences were obtained from naive CD4+ T cells sorted from blood. These receptors were obtained from a man between 18 and 29 years old in good health. Each CDR3 is given with its conserved first and last residue. A D gene is named only where the DNA matches it firmly. Clone size, where shown, is once, few, many, or a class for clones that have expanded.

V: TRBV11-1; size: NA; D: NA; J: TRBJ2-3; CDR3: CASSRERGGSTDTQYF; DNA: TGTGCCAGCAGCCGCGAAAGGGGGGGGAGCACAGATACGCAGTATTTT
V: TRBV11-2; size: NA; D: NA; J: TRBJ2-3; CDR3: CASSLQNPKVDTQYF; DNA: TGTGCCAGCAGCTTACAGAACCCTAAAGTCGATACGCAGTATTTT
V: TRBV6-5; size: NA; D: NA; J: TRBJ2-1; CDR3: CASSLANEQFF; DNA: TGTGCCAGCAGCCTAGCCAATGAGCAGTTCTTC
V: TRBV10-3; size: NA; D: NA; J: TRBJ1-2; CDR3: CAIRGGSNYGYTF; DNA: TGTGCCATCAGGGGGGGTTCTAACTATGGCTACACCTTC
V: TRBV7-2; size: NA; D: NA; J: TRBJ2-2; CDR3: CASSLNGYTGELFF; DNA: TGTGCCAGCAGCTTAAACGGGTACACCGGGGAGCTGTTTTTT
V: TRBV5-1; size: NA; D: NA; J: TRBJ2-2; CDR3: CASSLGPGGTGELFF; DNA: TGCGCCAGCAGCTTGGGCCCAGGGGGGACCGGGGAGCTGTTTTTT
V: TRBV28; size: NA; D: TRBD1; J: TRBJ1-5; CDR3: CASLDRGHNQPQHF; DNA: TGTGCCAGCCTTGACAGGGGGCACAATCAGCCCCAGCATTTT
V: TRBV29-1; size: once; D: TRBD1; J: TRBJ2-7; CDR3: CSVAPTGLAVYEQYF; DNA: TGCAGCGTAGCCCCGACAGGGTTGGCTGTCTACGAGCAGTACTTC
V: TRBV28; size: NA; D: NA; J: TRBJ1-6; CDR3: CATNQVGGRSPLHF; DNA: TGTGCCACCAATCAGGTGGGGGGGCGATCACCCCTCCACTTT
V: TRBV11-3; size: NA; D: NA; J: TRBJ2-3; CDR3: CASSLREGLDTQYF; DNA: TGTGCCAGCAGCTTACGCGAGGGCCTGGATACGCAGTATTTT
V: TRBV25-1; size: NA; D: NA; J: TRBJ2-1; CDR3: CASSGTTNYNEQFF; DNA: TGTGCCAGCAGTGGGACAACCAACTACAATGAGCAGTTCTTC
V: TRBV6-6; size: NA; D: NA; J: TRBJ2-7; CDR3: CASSQTYEQYF; DNA: TGTGCCAGCAGCCAGACCTACGAGCAGTACTTC
V: TRBV11-2; size: NA; D: TRBD1; J: TRBJ2-7; CDR3: CASSRTGGPYEQYF; DNA: TGTGCCAGCAGCCGTACAGGGGGCCCCTACGAGCAGTACTTC
V: TRBV5-1; size: NA; D: NA; J: TRBJ2-5; CDR3: CASSWGETQYF; DNA: TGCGCCAGCAGCTGGGGGGAGACCCAGTACTTC
V: TRBV6-1; size: NA; D: TRBD1; J: TRBJ2-7; CDR3: CASSPTGSYEQYF; DNA: TGTGCCAGCAGCCCGACAGGGTCCTACGAGCAGTACTTC
V: TRBV5-8; size: NA; D: TRBD1; J: TRBJ1-6; CDR3: CASSFDRDNSPLHF; DNA: TGTGCCAGCAGCTTTGACAGGGATAATTCACCCCTCCACTTT
V: TRBV28; size: NA; D: TRBD1; J: TRBJ1-5; CDR3: CASSSRQGANNQPQHF; DNA: TGTGCCAGCAGTTCCCGACAGGGGGCTAACAATCAGCCCCAGCATTTT
V: TRBV27; size: NA; D: TRBD1; J: TRBJ1-6; CDR3: CASYRGNNSPLHF; DNA: TGTGCCAGCTACAGGGGGAACAATTCACCCCTCCACTTT
V: TRBV18; size: NA; D: TRBD1; J: TRBJ1-4; CDR3: CASSQTGGAGEKLFF; DNA: TGTGCCAGCTCACAAACAGGGGGCGCGGGTGAAAAACTGTTTTTT
V: TRBV2; size: NA; D: TRBD2; J: TRBJ2-1; CDR3: CASSELAGGPNEQFF; DNA: TGTGCCAGCAGCGAGCTAGCGGGGGGACCCAATGAGCAGTTCTTC
V: TRBV7-2; size: NA; D: TRBD1; J: TRBJ1-6; CDR3: CASSWDRVPASPLHF; DNA: TGTGCCAGCAGCTGGGACAGGGTACCCGCATCCCCCCTCCACTTT
V: TRBV7-9; size: few; D: TRBD1; J: TRBJ2-3; CDR3: CASSRTGSTDTQYF; DNA: TGTGCCAGCAGCCGGACAGGGAGCACAGATACGCAGTATTTT
V: TRBV6-1; size: NA; D: TRBD1; J: TRBJ1-4; CDR3: CASSEKTGGIEKLFF; DNA: TGTGCCAGCAGTGAAAAGACAGGGGGGATTGAAAAACTGTTTTTT
V: TRBV19; size: NA; D: NA; J: TRBJ1-2; CDR3: CASSISPPRQALNYGYTF; DNA: TGTGCCAGTAGTATATCACCCCCTCGACAGGCGCTTAACTATGGCTACACCTTC
V: TRBV7-2; size: once; D: NA; J: TRBJ2-5; CDR3: CASSLSRETQYF; DNA: TGTGCCAGCAGCTTAAGTCGGGAGACCCAGTACTTC
V: TRBV25-1; size: NA; D: NA; J: TRBJ1-6; CDR3: CASSEGQLNSPLHF; DNA: TGTGCCAGCAGTGAAGGACAGCTTAATTCACCCCTCCACTTT
V: TRBV25-1; size: NA; D: NA; J: TRBJ2-1; CDR3: CASSEVVGLSSYNEQFF; DNA: TGTGCCAGCAGTGAAGTAGTCGGCCTAAGCTCCTACAATGAGCAGTTCTTC
V: TRBV29-1; size: NA; D: TRBD2; J: TRBJ2-2; CDR3: CSVKRENTGELFF; DNA: TGCAGCGTTAAGCGGGAGAACACCGGGGAGCTGTTTTTT
V: TRBV30; size: NA; D: TRBD1; J: TRBJ2-7; CDR3: CAWSRGTVSSYEQYF; DNA: TGTGCCTGGAGCCGAGGGACAGTAAGCTCCTACGAGCAGTACTTC
V: TRBV28; size: NA; D: TRBD1; J: TRBJ1-4; CDR3: CASTPGGTNEKLFF; DNA: TGTGCCAGCACCCCAGGGGGTACGAATGAAAAACTGTTTTTT
V: TRBV30; size: NA; D: NA; J: TRBJ1-1; CDR3: CAWGQSGTEAFF; DNA: TGTGCCTGGGGTCAGTCCGGCACTGAAGCTTTCTTT
V: TRBV9; size: NA; D: NA; J: TRBJ1-4; CDR3: CASSVGQDNEKLFF; DNA: TGTGCCAGCAGCGTAGGACAGGATAATGAAAAACTGTTTTTT
V: TRBV5-4; size: NA; D: TRBD2; J: TRBJ2-3; CDR3: CASSLKREGDTQYF; DNA: TGTGCCAGCAGCTTGAAACGGGAGGGAGATACGCAGTATTTT
V: TRBV5-1; size: NA; D: TRBD1; J: TRBJ2-7; CDR3: CASSSGGVPYEQYF; DNA: TGCGCCAGCAGTTCAGGGGGAGTCCCCTACGAGCAGTACTTC
V: TRBV2; size: NA; D: NA; J: TRBJ1-1; CDR3: CASSPDSGTNTEAFF; DNA: TGTGCCAGCAGTCCGGACAGTGGTACTAATACTGAAGCTTTCTTT
V: TRBV27; size: NA; D: TRBD1; J: TRBJ1-6; CDR3: CASSLVPGQPIHF; DNA: TGTGCCAGCAGTTTAGTTCCGGGACAGCCTATCCACTTT
V: TRBV19; size: NA; D: NA; J: TRBJ1-6; CDR3: CASTHRAGNSPLHF; DNA: TGTGCCAGTACCCATAGGGCCGGTAATTCACCCCTCCACTTT
V: TRBV10-3; size: NA; D: TRBD2; J: TRBJ2-1; CDR3: CAISDSGGPYNEQFF; DNA: TGTGCCATCAGTGATTCGGGGGGGCCCTACAATGAGCAGTTCTTC
V: TRBV15; size: once; D: NA; J: TRBJ1-2; CDR3: CATSRDVGGAAVYGYTF; DNA: TGTGCCACCAGCAGAGATGTCGGGGGCGCAGCGGTCTATGGCTACACCTTC
V: TRBV27; size: NA; D: NA; J: TRBJ2-6; CDR3: CATSPTGGFGANVLTF; DNA: TGTGCCACCTCTCCCACAGGAGGATTTGGGGCCAACGTCCTGACTTTC
V: TRBV10-3; size: NA; D: NA; J: TRBJ2-5; CDR3: CAISDPGAYQETQYF; DNA: TGTGCCATCAGTGACCCTGGGGCGTACCAAGAGACCCAGTACTTC
V: TRBV5-1; size: NA; D: NA; J: TRBJ1-2; CDR3: CASSSDSSNHYGYTF; DNA: TGCGCCAGCAGCTCAGACAGCTCGAATCACTATGGCTACACCTTC
V: TRBV6-4; size: NA; D: NA; J: TRBJ1-6; CDR3: CASSRDGSNSPLHF; DNA: TGTGCCAGCAGTCGGGACGGCTCCAATTCACCCCTCCACTTT
V: TRBV18; size: NA; D: NA; J: TRBJ1-4; CDR3: CASAVNREWEKLFF; DNA: TGTGCCAGCGCCGTGAACAGGGAGTGGGAAAAACTGTTTTTT
V: TRBV6-1; size: NA; D: TRBD2; J: TRBJ2-5; CDR3: CASSVLAGGGGETQYF; DNA: TGTGCCAGCAGTGTTTTAGCGGGAGGGGGGGGAGAGACCCAGTACTTC
V: TRBV30; size: NA; D: NA; J: TRBJ2-6; CDR3: CAWDTSYSFGANVLTF; DNA: TGTGCCTGGGACACCTCGTACTCTTTTGGGGCCAACGTCCTGACTTTC
V: TRBV5-6; size: once; D: TRBD1; J: TRBJ2-7; CDR3: CASSWTGKYEQYF; DNA: TGTGCCAGCAGCTGGACAGGGAAATACGAGCAGTACTTC
V: TRBV2; size: NA; D: NA; J: TRBJ1-3; CDR3: CASSGGAGSYSGNTIYF; DNA: TGTGCCAGCAGTGGAGGGGCAGGGAGTTACTCTGGAAACACCATATATTTT
V: TRBV27; size: NA; D: TRBD1; J: TRBJ1-3; CDR3: CASSSETGVNTIYF; DNA: TGTGCCAGCAGTTCAGAGACAGGGGTGAACACCATATATTTT
V: TRBV5-1; size: NA; D: NA; J: TRBJ2-7; CDR3: CASSLSSYEQYF; DNA: TGCGCCAGCAGCTTGTCCTCCTACGAGCAGTACTTC
V: TRBV5-1; size: once; D: TRBD2; J: TRBJ2-7; CDR3: CASSWTSGTSGAMYEQYF; DNA: TGCGCCAGCAGCTGGACCTCCGGGACTAGCGGGGCGATGTACGAGCAGTACTTC
V: TRBV6-5; size: NA; D: NA; J: TRBJ1-1; CDR3: CASSRQIVSTEAFF; DNA: TGTGCCAGCAGCCGACAGATAGTAAGCACTGAAGCTTTCTTT
V: TRBV5-4; size: NA; D: NA; J: TRBJ2-7; CDR3: CASSPGRGYEQYF; DNA: TGTGCCAGCAGCCCGGGACGAGGATACGAGCAGTACTTC
V: TRBV14; size: NA; D: NA; J: TRBJ2-5; CDR3: CASSQTSLETQYF; DNA: TGTGCCAGCAGCCAAACCTCCCTGGAGACCCAGTACTTC
V: TRBV25-1; size: few; D: TRBD1; J: TRBJ1-2; CDR3: CASSESEGGSYYGYTF; DNA: TGTGCCAGCAGTGAATCCGAAGGGGGCTCCTACTATGGCTACACCTTC
V: TRBV15; size: NA; D: NA; J: TRBJ1-4; CDR3: CATSRGLLSQYATNEKLFF; DNA: TGTGCCACCAGCAGGGGTCTACTTTCTCAATATGCAACTAATGAAAAACTGTTTTTT
V: TRBV4-1; size: NA; D: TRBD1; J: TRBJ2-1; CDR3: CASSQDRTGQFF; DNA: TGCGCCAGCAGCCAAGATAGGACAGGGCAGTTCTTC
V: TRBV11-2; size: NA; D: NA; J: TRBJ1-6; CDR3: CASSLITSPLHF; DNA: TGTGCCAGCAGCTTAATAACTTCACCCCTCCACTTT
V: TRBV9; size: once; D: TRBD1; J: TRBJ2-1; CDR3: CASSASKPGQGDKEQFF; DNA: TGTGCCAGCAGCGCTTCCAAACCGGGACAGGGTGACAAGGAGCAGTTCTTC